This T cell receptor beta chain is from a study of Tregs in tolerant kidney transplant recipients. Across the study: The nonmyeloablative bone marrow transplants came from related graft donors, with transient mixed chimerism.

The germline CDR1 and CDR2 sequences are MNHNY and SVGAGI (reference sequence). V dropped 2 bases and J dropped 3 bases, with 11 bases sitting between them. The length of the CDR3 is 15 residues. Study conclusions and caveats: Changing PCR primers prevented nucleotide comparison between some patients' samples.

Worth noting for this clone: Its antigen is still unknown.

Sequenced by immunoSEQ multiplex PCR; TCRdb stores in-frame clones only, minus some. The sample has 75,000 to 85,000 clones, around 90% seen once. The starting material was Tregs from blood, obtained before the transplant. V and J are TRBV6-6 and TRBJ1-5; a possible D gene is TRBD1 (5 bases). This clonotype was sampled from a human donor who received a combined kidney and bone marrow transplant. DNA of the CDR3: TGTGCCAGCAGTTACGGGGGGGGTTTCAATCAGCCCCAGCATTTT. Encoded protein: CASSYGGGFNQPQHF.